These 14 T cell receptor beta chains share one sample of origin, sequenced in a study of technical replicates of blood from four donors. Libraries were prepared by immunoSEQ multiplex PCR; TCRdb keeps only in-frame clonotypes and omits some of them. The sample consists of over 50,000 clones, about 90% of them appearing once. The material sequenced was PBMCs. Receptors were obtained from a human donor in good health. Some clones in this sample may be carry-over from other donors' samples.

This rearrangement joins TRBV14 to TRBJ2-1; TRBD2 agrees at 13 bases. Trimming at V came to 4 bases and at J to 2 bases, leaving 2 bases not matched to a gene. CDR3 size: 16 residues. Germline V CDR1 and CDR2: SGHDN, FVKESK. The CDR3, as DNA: TGTGCCAGCAGCCGGACTAGCGGGGGCACCTACAATGAGCAGTTCTTC. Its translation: CASSRTSGGTYNEQFF.

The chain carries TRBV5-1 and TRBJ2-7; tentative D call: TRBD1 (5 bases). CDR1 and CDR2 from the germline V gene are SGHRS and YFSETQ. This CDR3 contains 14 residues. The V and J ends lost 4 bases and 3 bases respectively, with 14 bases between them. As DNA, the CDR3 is TGCGCCAGCAGCCCCGGGCAGGGAAACTACGAGCAGTACTTC. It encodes CASSPGQGNYEQYF.

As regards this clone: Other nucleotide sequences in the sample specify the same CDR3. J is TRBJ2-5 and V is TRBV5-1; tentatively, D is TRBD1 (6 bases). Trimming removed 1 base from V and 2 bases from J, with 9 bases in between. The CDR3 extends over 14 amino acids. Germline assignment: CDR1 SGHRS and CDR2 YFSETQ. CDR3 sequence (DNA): TGCGCCAGCAGCTTGCTTACAGGGCAAGAGACCCAGTACTTC. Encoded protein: CASSLLTGQETQYF. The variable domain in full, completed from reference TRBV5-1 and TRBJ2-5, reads KAGVTQTPRYLIKTRGQQVTLSCSPISGHRSVSWYQQTPGQGLQFLFEYFSETQRNKGNFPGRFSGRQFSNSRSEMNVSTLELGDSALYLCASSLLTGQETQYFGPGTRLLVL.

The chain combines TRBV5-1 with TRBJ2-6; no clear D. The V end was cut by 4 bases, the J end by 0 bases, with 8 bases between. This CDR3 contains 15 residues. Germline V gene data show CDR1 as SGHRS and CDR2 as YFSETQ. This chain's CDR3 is CASSPTSSGANVLTF. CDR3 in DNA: TGCGCCAGCAGCCCCACATCCTCTGGGGCCAACGTCCTGACTTTC.

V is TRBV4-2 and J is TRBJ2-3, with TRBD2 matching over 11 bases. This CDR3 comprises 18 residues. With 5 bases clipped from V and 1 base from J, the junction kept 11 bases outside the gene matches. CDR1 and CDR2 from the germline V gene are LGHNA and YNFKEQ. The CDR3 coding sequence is TGTGCCAGCAGCTTATTAGCGGGAGGGGGGCGCGGCACAGATACGCAGTATTTT. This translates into CASSLLAGGGRGTDTQYF.

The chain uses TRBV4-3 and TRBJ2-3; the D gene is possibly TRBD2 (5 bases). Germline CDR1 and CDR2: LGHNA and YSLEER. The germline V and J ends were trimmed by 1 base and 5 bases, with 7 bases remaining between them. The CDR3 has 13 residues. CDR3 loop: CASSQGRGDTQYF. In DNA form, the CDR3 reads TGCGCCAGCAGCCAAGGTCGGGGAGATACGCAGTATTTT.

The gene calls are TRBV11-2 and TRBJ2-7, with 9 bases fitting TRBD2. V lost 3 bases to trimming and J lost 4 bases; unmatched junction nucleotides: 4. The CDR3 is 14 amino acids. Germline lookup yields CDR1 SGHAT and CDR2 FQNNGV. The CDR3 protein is CASSFGGRGYEQYF. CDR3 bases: TGTGCCAGCAGCTTCGGCGGGAGGGGTTACGAGCAGTACTTC. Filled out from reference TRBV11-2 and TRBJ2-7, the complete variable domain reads EAGVAQSPRYKIIEKRQSVAFWCNPISGHATLYWYQQILGQGPKLLIQFQNNGVVDDSQLPKDRFSAERLKGVDSTLKIQPAKLEDSAVYLCASSFGGRGYEQYFGPGTRLTVT.

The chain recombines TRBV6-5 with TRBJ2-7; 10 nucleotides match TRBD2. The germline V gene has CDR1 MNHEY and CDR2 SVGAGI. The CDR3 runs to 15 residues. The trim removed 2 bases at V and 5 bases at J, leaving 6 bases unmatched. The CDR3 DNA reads TGTGCCAGCAGTTACCGAAAGCGGGGGGGCGACGAGCAGTACTTC. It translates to CASSYRKRGGDEQYF.

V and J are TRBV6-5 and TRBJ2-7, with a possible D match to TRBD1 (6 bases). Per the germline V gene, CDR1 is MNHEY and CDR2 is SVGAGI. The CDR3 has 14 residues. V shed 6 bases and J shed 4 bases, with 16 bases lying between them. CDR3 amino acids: CASRRAGDLYEQYF. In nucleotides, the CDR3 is TGTGCCAGCAGAAGGGCAGGGGATCTTTACGAGCAGTACTTC.

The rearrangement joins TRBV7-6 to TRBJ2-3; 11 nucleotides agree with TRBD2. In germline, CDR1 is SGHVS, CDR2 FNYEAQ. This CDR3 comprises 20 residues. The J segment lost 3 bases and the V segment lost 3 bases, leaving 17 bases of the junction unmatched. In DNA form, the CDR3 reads TGTGCCAGCAGCTTTCCCGGGACTAGCGGATCTGGCGGGATGACAGATACGCAGTATTTT. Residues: CASSFPGTSGSGGMTDTQYF.

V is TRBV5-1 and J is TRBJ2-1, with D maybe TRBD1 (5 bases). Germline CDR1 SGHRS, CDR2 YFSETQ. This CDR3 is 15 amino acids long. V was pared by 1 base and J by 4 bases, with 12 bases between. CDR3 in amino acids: CASSLSPDSYNEQFF. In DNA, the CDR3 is TGCGCCAGCAGCTTGTCCCCCGACAGTTACAATGAGCAGTTCTTC.

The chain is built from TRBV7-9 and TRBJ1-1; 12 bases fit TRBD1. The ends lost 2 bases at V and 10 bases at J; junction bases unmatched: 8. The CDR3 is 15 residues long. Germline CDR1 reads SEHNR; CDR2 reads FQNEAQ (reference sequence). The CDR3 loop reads CASSLNPGQGAPAFF. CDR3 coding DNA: TGTGCCAGCAGCTTAAATCCGGGACAGGGGGCCCCAGCTTTCTTT.

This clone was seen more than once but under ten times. In nucleotides, the CDR3 is TGCAGCGTTATGTCTGGCCCCACTGAAGCTTTCTTT. It specifies CSVMSGPTEAFF. V is TRBV29-1 and J is TRBJ1-1; D remains unclear. CDR3 length equals 12 residues. V lost 5 bases, J lost 4 bases, and 11 bases lay in between. CDR1 is SQVTM and CDR2 is ANQGSEA in the germline V gene.

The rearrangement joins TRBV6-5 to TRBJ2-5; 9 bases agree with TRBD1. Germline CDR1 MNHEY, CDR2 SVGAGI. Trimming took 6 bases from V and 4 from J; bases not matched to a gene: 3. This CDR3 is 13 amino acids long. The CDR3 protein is CASRPTGGETQYF. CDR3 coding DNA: TGTGCCAGCAGACCGACAGGGGGAGAGACCCAGTACTTC.